The rows below give T cell receptor beta chains drawn from one sample of a study of blood T cell repertoires in COVID-19. TCRdb keeps only in-frame clones here, not all; method: immunoSEQ multiplex PCR. The table records about 220,000 clones, roughly 85% of them present only once. Sequenced sample: peripheral blood. The source of these receptors is a man in his fifties or sixties who had recovered from COVID-19. Each CDR3 is given with its conserved first and last residue. A D gene is named only where the DNA matches it firmly. Clone size appears in some rows only: once, few, many, or a class for an expanded clone.

j_call d_call v_call clone_size cdr3_aa cdr3_nt
TRBJ2-5 NA TRBV11-2 NA CASSLGWFQETQYF TGTGCCAGCAGCCTCGGTTGGTTCCAAGAGACCCAGTACTTC
TRBJ2-5 TRBD1 TRBV29-1 few CSVGYRGPVLVTQYF TGCAGCGTTGGGTACAGGGGGCCTGTCTTGGTGACCCAGTACTTC
TRBJ2-7 NA TRBV27 NA CASSLRGLSSYEQYF TGTGCCAGCAGTCTGCGGGGCCTGAGCTCCTACGAGCAGTACTTC
TRBJ2-1 TRBD2 TRBV5-1 NA CASSGGSGSAWFF TGCGCCAGCAGCGGGGGGAGCGGGAGTGCTTGGTTCTTC
TRBJ2-1 TRBD2 TRBV5-5 NA CASSLGTSASSEQFF TGTGCCAGCAGCTTGGGGACTAGCGCCTCGTCTGAGCAGTTCTTC
TRBJ2-4 NA TRBV28 once CASSLSPVLAKNIQYF TGTGCCAGCAGTTTATCCCCAGTCCTAGCCAAAAACATTCAGTACTTC
TRBJ2-1 NA TRBV9 NA CASSVRSDNEQFF TGTGCCAGCAGCGTCCGGTCTGACAATGAGCAGTTCTTC
TRBJ1-1 NA TRBV19 NA CASRNSPSNTEAFF TGTGCCAGTAGGAACAGCCCCTCGAACACTGAAGCTTTCTTT
TRBJ2-1 TRBD1 TRBV29-1 few CSAPGQGVVHEQFF TGCAGCGCCCCGGGACAGGGCGTTGTGCATGAGCAGTTCTTC
TRBJ2-7 TRBD2 TRBV3-1/TRBV3-2 NA CASRHGSGGEQYF TGTGCCAGCAGACACGGCTCGGGGGGCGAGCAGTACTTC
TRBJ2-4 NA TRBV30 NA CAWERRGEKAKNIQYF TGTGCCTGGGAGCGCAGGGGAGAGAAAGCCAAAAACATTCAGTACTTC
TRBJ2-7 TRBD1 TRBV19 NA CASSMPGTALYEQYF TGTGCCAGTAGTATGCCCGGGACAGCCCTCTACGAGCAGTACTTC
TRBJ2-7 TRBD2 TRBV27 NA CASSFRSGLAGVTYEQYF TGTGCCAGCAGTTTTCGATCTGGACTAGCGGGAGTAACCTACGAGCAGTACTTC